This entry lists 6 T cell receptor beta chains sequenced from one sample in a study of cytomegalovirus exposure and HLA in healthy donors (TCRdb year 2017). The library was obtained by the immunoSEQ multiplex PCR assay. A mixture of 60 forward primers for TCR Vbeta segments and 13 reverse primers for TCR Jbeta segments was used in the multiplex PCR. TCRdb holds this immuneACCESS table with in-frame rearrangements only. Some clones are missing; in checked studies, unresolved V genes explain under half, and the rest has no known cause. The sample table holds about 21,000 clones, of which about 78% were seen once. 6% to 9.5% of the sample is in the top ten clones. What was sequenced was PBMCs. The source is a man in his 60s in good health and CMV-seronegative.

This clone was recorded a few times. This chain uses TRBV6-6 with TRBJ1-2; a weak D match, TRBD1 (5 bases). V lost 2 bases and J 6 bases, leaving 7 bases between the germline ends. CDR1 is MNHNY, CDR2 SVGAGI, per germline (reference sequence). The CDR3 has 12 amino acids. This CDR3 reads CASSYRGDGYTF. In nucleotides, the CDR3 is TGTGCCAGCAGTTACAGGGGTGATGGCTACACCTTC.

In its sample, this clone was seen once. V and J are TRBV5-4 and TRBJ2-3, with a weak D call TRBD2 (5 bases). This CDR3 comprises 14 residues. Germline assignment: CDR1 SGHNT and CDR2 YYREEE (reference sequence). Trimming stripped 4 bases from V and 4 bases from J, with 13 bases between. CDR3 sequence: CASSPGIPADTQYF. The CDR3 DNA is TGTGCCAGCAGCCCGGGAATACCCGCAGATACGCAGTATTTT.

V is TRBV19 and J is TRBJ2-6, with TRBD1 matching over 9 bases. CDR1 and CDR2 from the germline V gene are LNHDA and SQIVND (reference sequence). This CDR3 has 17 residues. The trim removed 0 bases at V and 2 bases at J, leaving 2 bases unmatched. The CDR3 here is CASSIDWTGAGANVLTF. The CDR3 nucleotides read TGTGCCAGTAGTATAGATTGGACAGGGGCTGGGGCCAACGTCCTGACTTTC.

The chain joins TRBV5-8 to TRBJ2-2, with TRBD2 identical over 8 bases. V shed 4 bases and J 2 bases; nucleotides not matched to a gene: 10. The CDR3 spans 17 residues. Germline loops: CDR1 SGHTS, CDR2 YDEGEE. In nucleotides, the CDR3 is TGTGCCAGCAGCCGCCGTCCGGGACTAGTAAACACCGGGGAGCTGTTTTTT. It translates to CASSRRPGLVNTGELFF.

The chain couples TRBV5-4 to TRBJ2-3; possibly TRBD2 for D (7 bases). From germline, CDR1 is SGHNT and CDR2 YYREEE (reference sequence). V dropped 4 bases and J dropped 4 bases, with 22 bases sitting between them. This CDR3 region has 17 residues. CDR3 nucleotide sequence: TGTGCCAGCAGCCCAGGGGTCGGGGTAGCGGGCTCAGATACGCAGTATTTT. This translates into CASSPGVGVAGSDTQYF.

This clone was recorded a few times. V and J are TRBV27 and TRBJ2-7, with 8 bases matching TRBD2. Losses at the gene ends were 3 bases for V and 0 bases for J; bases not matched to a gene: 4. This CDR3 has 15 amino acids. CDR1 is MNHEY and CDR2 is SMNVEV in the germline V gene (reference sequence). CDR3 protein: CASSLRGVSSYEQYF. The CDR3 region has the DNA TGTGCCAGCAGTTTGCGGGGGGTCAGCTCCTACGAGCAGTACTTC.